A selection of T cell receptor beta chains follows, all from one sample in a study of OX40 agonist ivuxolimab in advanced cancers. The protocol was immunoSEQ multiplex PCR, while the TCRdb copy is restricted to in-frame clones and leaves out a portion. The sample includes 70,000 or so clones, roughly 90% of them seen just once. Sample: CD4+ or CD8+ T cells sorted from blood, taken in a trial of the OX40 agonist ivuxolimab. All receptors come from an adult with an advanced solid tumor such as melanoma, head and neck, liver or kidney cancer. CDR3s include the opening cysteine and the closing phenylalanine or tryptophan. D genes are given only for firm matches. Clone size is shown for a subset of rows, as once, few, many or a class of expanded clone.

TRBV19,TRBJ1-1,NA,few,CASSIGGTSYEAFF,TGTGCCAGTAGTATTGGGGGGACATCCTATGAAGCTTTCTTT
TRBV4-1,TRBJ2-7,TRBD2,NA,CASSSRGVPGSSEQYF,TGCGCCAGCAGCTCCCGGGGGGTCCCTGGTTCATCCGAGCAGTACTTC
TRBV28,TRBJ1-6,NA,NA,CASSLGQASSPLHF,TGTGCCAGCAGTTTAGGCCAGGCAAGTTCACCCCTCCACTTT
TRBV5-1,TRBJ2-7,NA,few,CASSQRRDGLSYEQYF,TGCGCCAGCAGCCAGAGGAGGGACGGATTATCCTACGAGCAGTACTTC
TRBV19,TRBJ2-7,NA,NA,CASSIKAGVSQFPYEQYF,TGTGCCAGTAGTATTAAGGCAGGTGTGTCACAATTCCCATACGAGCAGTACTTC
TRBV5-1,TRBJ1-6,NA,NA,CASSLRGALNSPLHF,TGCGCCAGCAGCTTGAGGGGAGCCCTTAATTCACCCCTCCACTTT
TRBV5-6,TRBJ2-1,TRBD2,once,CASSRLAGDNEQFF,TGTGCCAGCAGCCGACTAGCGGGAGACAATGAGCAGTTCTTC
TRBV30,TRBJ2-7,NA,NA,CATQEGQGYEQYF,TGTGCTACTCAGGAGGGCCAAGGGTACGAGCAGTACTTC
TRBV18,TRBJ1-2,NA,NA,CASSPPNHYGYTF,TGTGCCAGCTCACCACCTAATCACTATGGCTACACCTTC
TRBV7-9,TRBJ1-3,TRBD1,NA,CASSRTGSGNTIYF,TGTGCCAGCAGCCGGACAGGCTCTGGAAACACCATATATTTT
TRBV2,TRBJ2-7,NA,NA,CASSSDRTNYEQYF,TGTGCCAGCAGTTCCGACCGAACCAACTACGAGCAGTACTTC
TRBV6-5,TRBJ1-2,NA,few,CASRQGVYGYTF,TGTGCCAGCAGGCAGGGTGTCTATGGCTACACCTTC
TRBV2,TRBJ2-7,NA,few,CASSLQGGDSYEQYF,TGTGCCAGCTCCCTCCAGGGCGGAGACTCCTACGAGCAGTACTTC
TRBV7-6,TRBJ1-1,NA,few,CASSLQGMVNTEAFF,TGTGCCAGCAGCTTACAGGGAATGGTGAACACTGAAGCTTTCTTT
TRBV18,TRBJ2-7,NA,NA,CASSPSRSGSNEQYF,TGTGCCAGCTCACCGTCTCGGTCAGGGTCCAACGAGCAGTACTTC